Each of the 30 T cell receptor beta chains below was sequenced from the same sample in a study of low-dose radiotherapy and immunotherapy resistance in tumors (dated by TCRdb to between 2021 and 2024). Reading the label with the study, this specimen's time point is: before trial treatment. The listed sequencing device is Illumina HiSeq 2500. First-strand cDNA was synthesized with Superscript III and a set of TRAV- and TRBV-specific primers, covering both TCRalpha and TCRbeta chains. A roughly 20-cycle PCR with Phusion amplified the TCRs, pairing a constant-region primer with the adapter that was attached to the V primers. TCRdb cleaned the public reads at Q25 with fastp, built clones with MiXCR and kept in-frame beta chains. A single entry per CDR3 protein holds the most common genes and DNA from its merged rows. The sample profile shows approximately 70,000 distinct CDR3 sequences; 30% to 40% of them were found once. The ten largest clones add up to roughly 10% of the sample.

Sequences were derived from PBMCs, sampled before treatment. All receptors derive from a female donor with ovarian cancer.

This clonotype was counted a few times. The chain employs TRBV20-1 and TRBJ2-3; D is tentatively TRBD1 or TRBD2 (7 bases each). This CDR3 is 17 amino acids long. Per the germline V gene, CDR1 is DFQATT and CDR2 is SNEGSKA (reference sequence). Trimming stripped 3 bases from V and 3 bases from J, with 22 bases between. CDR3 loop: CSASNARGGGVTDTQYF. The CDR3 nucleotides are TGCAGTGCTAGTAATGCCCGGGGAGGGGGCGTGACAGATACGCAGTATTTT.

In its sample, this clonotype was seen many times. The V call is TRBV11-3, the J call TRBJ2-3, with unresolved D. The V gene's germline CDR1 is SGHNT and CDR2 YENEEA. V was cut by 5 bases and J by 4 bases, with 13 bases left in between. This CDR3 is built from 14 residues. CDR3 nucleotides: TGTGCCAGCAGCCAAAGAAACGGCCCAGATACGCAGTATTTT. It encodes CASSQRNGPDTQYF.

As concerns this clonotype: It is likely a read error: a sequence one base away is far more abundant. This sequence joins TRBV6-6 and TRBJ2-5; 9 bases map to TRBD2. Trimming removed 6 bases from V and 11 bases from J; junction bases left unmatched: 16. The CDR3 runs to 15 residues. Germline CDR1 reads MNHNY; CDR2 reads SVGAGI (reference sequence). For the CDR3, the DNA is TGTGCCAGCAGGCGGGGGGGTTCAACCTACAATGAGCAGTACTTC. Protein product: CASRRGGSTYNEQYF.

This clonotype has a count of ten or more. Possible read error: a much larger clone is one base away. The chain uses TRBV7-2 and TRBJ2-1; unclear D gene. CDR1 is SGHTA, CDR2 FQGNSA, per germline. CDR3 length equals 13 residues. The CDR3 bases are TGTGCCGGCAGCTTAGAGGCAGTTTCTGAGCAGTTCTTC. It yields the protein CAGSLEAVSEQFF.

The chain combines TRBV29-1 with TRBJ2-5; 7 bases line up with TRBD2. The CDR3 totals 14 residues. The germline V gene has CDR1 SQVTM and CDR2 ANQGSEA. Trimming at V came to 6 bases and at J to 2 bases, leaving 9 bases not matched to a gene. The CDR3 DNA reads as TGCAGCGTCGGAGCAGCGGGGTCGCAAGAGACCCAGTACTTC. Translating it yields CSVGAAGSQETQYF.

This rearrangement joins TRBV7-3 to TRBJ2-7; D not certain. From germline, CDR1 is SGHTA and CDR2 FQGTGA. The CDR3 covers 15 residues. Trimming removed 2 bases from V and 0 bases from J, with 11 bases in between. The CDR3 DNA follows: TGTGCCAGCAGCTTATCGAGTTTCGGCTCCTACGAGCAGTACTTC. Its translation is CASSLSSFGSYEQYF.

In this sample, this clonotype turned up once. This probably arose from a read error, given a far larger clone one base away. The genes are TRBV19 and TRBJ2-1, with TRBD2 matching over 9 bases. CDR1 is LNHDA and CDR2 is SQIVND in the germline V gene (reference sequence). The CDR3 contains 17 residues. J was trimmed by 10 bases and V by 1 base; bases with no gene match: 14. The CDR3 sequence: CASSIGRSAGGPYEQFF. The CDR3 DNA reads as TGTGCCAGTAGTATAGGGAGGTCGGCGGGAGGGCCCTACGAGCAGTTCTTC.

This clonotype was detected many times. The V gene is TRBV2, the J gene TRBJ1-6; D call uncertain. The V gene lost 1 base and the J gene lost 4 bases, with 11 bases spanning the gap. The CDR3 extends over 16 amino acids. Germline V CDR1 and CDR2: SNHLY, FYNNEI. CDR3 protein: CASSEESASYNSPLHF. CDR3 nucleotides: TGTGCCAGCAGTGAAGAAAGCGCCTCTTATAATTCACCCCTCCACTTT.

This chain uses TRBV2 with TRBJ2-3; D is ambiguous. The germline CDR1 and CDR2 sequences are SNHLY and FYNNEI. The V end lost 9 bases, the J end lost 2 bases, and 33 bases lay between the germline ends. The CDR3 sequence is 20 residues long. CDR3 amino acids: CASFPDRPTGNGKNTDTQYF. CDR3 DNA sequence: TGTGCCAGTTTCCCAGACCGCCCGACTGGCAACGGAAAAAACACAGATACGCAGTATTTT. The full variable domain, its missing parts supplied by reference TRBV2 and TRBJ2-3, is EPEVTQTPSHQVTQMGQEVILRCVPISNHLYFYWYRQILGQKVEFLVSFYNNEISEKSEIFDDQFSVERPDGSNFTLKIRSTKLEDSAMYFCASFPDRPTGNGKNTDTQYFGPGTRLTVL.

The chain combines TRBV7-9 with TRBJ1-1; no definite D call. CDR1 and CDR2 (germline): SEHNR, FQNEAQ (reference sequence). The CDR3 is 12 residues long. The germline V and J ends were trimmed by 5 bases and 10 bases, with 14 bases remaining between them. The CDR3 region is CASSAPPDGAFF. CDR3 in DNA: TGTGCCAGCAGCGCCCCCCCCGACGGAGCTTTCTTT.

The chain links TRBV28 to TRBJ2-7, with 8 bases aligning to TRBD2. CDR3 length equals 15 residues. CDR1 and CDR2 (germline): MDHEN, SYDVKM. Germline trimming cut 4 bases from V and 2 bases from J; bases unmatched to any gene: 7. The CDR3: CASSSPSGSTYEQYF. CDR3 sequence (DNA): TGTGCCAGCAGTTCCCCGAGCGGGAGTACCTACGAGCAGTACTTC. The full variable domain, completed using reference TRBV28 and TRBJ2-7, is DVKVTQSSRYLVKRTGEKVFLECVQDMDHENMFWYRQDPGLGLRLIYFSYDVKMKEKGDIPEGYSVSREKKERFSLILESASTNQTSMYLCASSSPSGSTYEQYFGPGTRLTVT.

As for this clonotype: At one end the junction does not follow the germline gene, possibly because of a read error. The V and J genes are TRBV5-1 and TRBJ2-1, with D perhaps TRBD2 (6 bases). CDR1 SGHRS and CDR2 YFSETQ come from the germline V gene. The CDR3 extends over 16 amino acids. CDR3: CASSLEAGSSYDEQFF. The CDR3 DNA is TGCGCCAGCAGCTTGGAAGCGGGTAGCTCCTACGATGAGCAGTTCTTC.

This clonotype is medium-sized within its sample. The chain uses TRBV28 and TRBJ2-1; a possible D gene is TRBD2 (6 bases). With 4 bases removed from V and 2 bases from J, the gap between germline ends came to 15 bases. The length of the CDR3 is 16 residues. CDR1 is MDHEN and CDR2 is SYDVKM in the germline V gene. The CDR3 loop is CASSYVGGTTYNEQFF. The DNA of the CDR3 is TGTGCCAGCAGTTACGTGGGAGGTACTACCTACAATGAGCAGTTCTTC. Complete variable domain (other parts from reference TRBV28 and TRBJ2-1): DVKVTQSSRYLVKRTGEKVFLECVQDMDHENMFWYRQDPGLGLRLIYFSYDVKMKEKGDIPEGYSVSREKKERFSLILESASTNQTSMYLCASSYVGGTTYNEQFFGPGTRLTVL.

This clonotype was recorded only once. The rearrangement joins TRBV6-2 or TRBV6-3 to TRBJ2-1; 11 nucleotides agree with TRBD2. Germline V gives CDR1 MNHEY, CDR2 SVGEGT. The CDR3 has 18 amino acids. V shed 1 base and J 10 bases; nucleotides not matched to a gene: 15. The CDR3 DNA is TGTGCCAGCAGTTACTTCCCCCCTCTAGCGGGAGGCGCTCACGAGCAGTTCTTC. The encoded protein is CASSYFPPLAGGAHEQFF.

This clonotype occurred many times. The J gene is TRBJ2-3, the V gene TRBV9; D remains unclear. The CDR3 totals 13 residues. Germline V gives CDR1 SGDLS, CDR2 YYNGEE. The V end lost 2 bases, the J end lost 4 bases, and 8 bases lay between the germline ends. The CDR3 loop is CASSVGGPDTQYF. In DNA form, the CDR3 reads TGTGCCAGCAGCGTCGGTGGGCCAGATACGCAGTATTTT.

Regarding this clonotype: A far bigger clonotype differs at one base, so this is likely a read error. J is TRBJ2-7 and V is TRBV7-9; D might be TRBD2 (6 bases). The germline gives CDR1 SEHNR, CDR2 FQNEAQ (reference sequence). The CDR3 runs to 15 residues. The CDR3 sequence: CTSSLAGTGTYEQYF. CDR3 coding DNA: TGTACCAGCAGCTTAGCCGGGACTGGAACCTACGAGCAGTACTTC.

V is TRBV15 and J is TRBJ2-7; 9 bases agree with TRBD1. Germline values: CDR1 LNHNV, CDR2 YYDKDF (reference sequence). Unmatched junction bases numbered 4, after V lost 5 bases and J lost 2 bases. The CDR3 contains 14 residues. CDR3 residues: CATSPGTGTYEQYF. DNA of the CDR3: TGTGCCACCAGCCCTGGGACAGGGACCTACGAGCAGTACTTC.

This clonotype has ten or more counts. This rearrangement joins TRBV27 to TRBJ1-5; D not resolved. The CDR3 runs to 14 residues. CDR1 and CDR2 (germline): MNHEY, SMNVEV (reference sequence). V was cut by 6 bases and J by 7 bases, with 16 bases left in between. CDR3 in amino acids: CASSLFAIGQPQHF. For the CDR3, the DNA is TGTGCCAGCAGCCTATTTGCCATAGGGCAGCCCCAGCATTTT.

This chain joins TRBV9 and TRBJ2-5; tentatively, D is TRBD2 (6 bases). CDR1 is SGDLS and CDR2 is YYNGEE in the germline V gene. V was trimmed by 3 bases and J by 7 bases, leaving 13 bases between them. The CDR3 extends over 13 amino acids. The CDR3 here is CASSDLAFGTQYF. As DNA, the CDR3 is TGTGCCAGCAGCGATCTAGCGTTCGGGACCCAGTACTTC.

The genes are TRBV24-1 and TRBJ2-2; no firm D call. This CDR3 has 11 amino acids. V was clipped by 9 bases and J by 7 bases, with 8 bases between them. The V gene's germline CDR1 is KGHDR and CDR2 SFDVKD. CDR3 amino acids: CATGNVGELFF. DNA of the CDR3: TGTGCCACCGGGAACGTCGGGGAGCTGTTTTTT.

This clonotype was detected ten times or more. CDR3 loop: CSVEGQGGGDTQYF. As DNA, the CDR3 is TGCAGCGTTGAGGGACAGGGAGGAGGGGATACGCAGTATTTT. J is TRBJ2-3 and V is TRBV29-1, with 9 bases matching TRBD1. V was pared by 3 bases and J by 6 bases, with 7 bases of the junction left unmatched. The CDR3 totals 14 residues. From germline, CDR1 is SQVTM and CDR2 ANQGSEA.

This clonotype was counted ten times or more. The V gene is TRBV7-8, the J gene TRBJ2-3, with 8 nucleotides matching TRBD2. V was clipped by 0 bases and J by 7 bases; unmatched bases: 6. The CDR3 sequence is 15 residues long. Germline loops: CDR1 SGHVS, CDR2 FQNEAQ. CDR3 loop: CASSLASGVGHTQYF. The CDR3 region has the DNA TGTGCCAGCAGCTTAGCTAGCGGGGTCGGACATACGCAGTATTTT. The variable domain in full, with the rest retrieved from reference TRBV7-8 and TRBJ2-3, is GAGVSQSPRYKVAKRGQDVALRCDPISGHVSLFWYQQALGQGPEFLTYFQNEAQLDKSGLPSDRFFAERPEGSVSTLKIQRTQQEDSAVYLCASSLASGVGHTQYFGPGTRLTVL.

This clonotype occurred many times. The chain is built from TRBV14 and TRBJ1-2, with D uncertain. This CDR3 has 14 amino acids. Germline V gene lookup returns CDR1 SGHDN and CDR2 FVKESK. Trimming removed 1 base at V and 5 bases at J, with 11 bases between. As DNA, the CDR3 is TGTGCCAGCAGCCAAGTTAGAGGACCGTATGGCTACACCTTC. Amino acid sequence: CASSQVRGPYGYTF.

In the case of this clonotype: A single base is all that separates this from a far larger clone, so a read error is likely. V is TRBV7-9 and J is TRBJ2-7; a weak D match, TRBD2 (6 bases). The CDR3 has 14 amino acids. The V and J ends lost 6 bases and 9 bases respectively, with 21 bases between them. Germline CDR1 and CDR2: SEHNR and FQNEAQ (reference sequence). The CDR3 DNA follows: TGTGCCAGCAGATTGACCGGGACCCTGGGAGGGCAGTACTTC. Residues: CASRLTGTLGGQYF. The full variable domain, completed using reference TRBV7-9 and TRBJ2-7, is DTGVSQNPRHKITKRGQNVTFRCDPISEHNRLYWYRQTLGQGPEFLTYFQNEAQLEKSRLLSDRFSAERPKGSFSTLEIQRTEQGDSAMYLCASRLTGTLGGQYFGPGTRLTVT.

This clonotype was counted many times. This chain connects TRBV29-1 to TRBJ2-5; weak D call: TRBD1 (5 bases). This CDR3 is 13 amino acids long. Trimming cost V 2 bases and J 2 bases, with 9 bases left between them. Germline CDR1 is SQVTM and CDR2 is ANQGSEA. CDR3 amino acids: CSVEIRQQETQYF. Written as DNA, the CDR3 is TGCAGCGTTGAAATCCGACAGCAAGAGACCCAGTACTTC.

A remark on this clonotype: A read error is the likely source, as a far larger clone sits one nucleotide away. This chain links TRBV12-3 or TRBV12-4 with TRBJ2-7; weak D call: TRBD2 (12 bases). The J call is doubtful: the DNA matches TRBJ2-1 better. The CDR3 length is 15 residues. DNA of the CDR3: TGTGCCATAGGACTAGCGGGGACAGGGGGAGGTGAGCAGTTCTTC. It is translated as CAIGLAGTGGGEQFF.

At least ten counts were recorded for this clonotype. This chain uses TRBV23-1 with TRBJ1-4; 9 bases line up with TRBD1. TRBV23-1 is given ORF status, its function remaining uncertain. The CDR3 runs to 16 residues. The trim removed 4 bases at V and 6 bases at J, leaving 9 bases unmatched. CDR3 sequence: CASSPSPGQGYEKLFF. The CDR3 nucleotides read TGCGCCAGCAGTCCCTCGCCGGGACAGGGTTATGAAAAACTGTTTTTT.

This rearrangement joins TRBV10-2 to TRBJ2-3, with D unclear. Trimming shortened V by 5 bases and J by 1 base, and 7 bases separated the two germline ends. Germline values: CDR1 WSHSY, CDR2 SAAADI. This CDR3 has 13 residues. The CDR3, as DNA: TGCGCCAGCAGTAATGGCGGCACAGATACGCAGTATTTT. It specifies CASSNGGTDTQYF.

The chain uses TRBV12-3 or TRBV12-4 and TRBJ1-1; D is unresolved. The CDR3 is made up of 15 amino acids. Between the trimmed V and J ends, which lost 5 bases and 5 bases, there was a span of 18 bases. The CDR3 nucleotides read TGTGCCAGCAGTCCACGGGGATCGGGTGGGACTGAAGCTTTCTTT. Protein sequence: CASSPRGSGGTEAFF.

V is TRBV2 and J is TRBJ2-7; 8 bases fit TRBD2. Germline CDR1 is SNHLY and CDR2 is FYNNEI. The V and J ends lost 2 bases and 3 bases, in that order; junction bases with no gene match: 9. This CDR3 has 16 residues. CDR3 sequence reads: CASSESLAVQGYEQYF. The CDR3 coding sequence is TGTGCCAGCAGTGAATCACTAGCGGTGCAGGGCTACGAGCAGTACTTC.